Listed below are T cell receptor beta chains from one sample, sequenced in a study of control samples from healthy donors and cancer patients. TCRdb's table, derived via immunoSEQ multiplex PCR, lists solely in-frame clones and lacks some. The sample yields about 96,000 clones, 85% to 95% seen once. Sequences were obtained from blood. These receptors were taken from a man aged 18 to 29 in good health. CDR3s include the opening cysteine and the closing phenylalanine or tryptophan. D genes are given only for firm matches. Only some rows state a clone size, as once, few, many or a class for expanded clones.

J | V | size | D | CDR3 | DNA
TRBJ1-2 | TRBV6-5 | . | . | CASSFRVGYGYTF | TGTGCCAGCAGTTTTAGGGTCGGCTATGGCTACACCTTC
TRBJ2-7 | TRBV30 | . | TRBD1 | CAWREQGTYEQYF | TGTGCCTGGAGAGAACAGGGGACCTACGAGCAGTACTTC
TRBJ1-3 | TRBV18 | . | . | CASSPTPAGNTIYF | TGTGCCAGCTCACCAACACCGGCGGGAAACACCATATATTTT
TRBJ1-1 | TRBV5-1 | . | . | CASSTGRDLSEAFF | TGCGCCAGCAGCACTGGCAGGGATCTCTCTGAAGCTTTCTTT
TRBJ2-7 | TRBV2 | . | . | CASSGEGVSYEQYF | TGTGCCAGCAGTGGGGAGGGGGTGTCCTACGAGCAGTACTTC
TRBJ2-7 | TRBV19 | . | TRBD1 | CASSGQGLSQEQYF | TGTGCCAGTAGTGGACAGGGGCTTTCCCAAGAGCAGTACTTC
TRBJ2-7 | TRBV12-5 | . | . | CASGSGDTYEQYF | TGTGCTAGTGGTTCTGGGGACACCTACGAGCAGTACTTC
TRBJ2-3 | TRBV7-2 | . | TRBD2 | CASSLAVGGGATDTQYF | TGTGCCAGCAGCTTAGCCGTCGGCGGGGGGGCGACAGATACGCAGTATTTT
TRBJ1-2 | TRBV5-1 | . | . | CASSPGLNGYTF | TGCGCCAGCAGCCCGGGACTTAATGGCTACACCTTC
TRBJ1-1 | TRBV5-4 | . | . | CASSLVSFDTEAFF | TGTGCCAGCAGCTTGGTGAGCTTTGACACTGAAGCTTTCTTT
TRBJ2-7 | TRBV6-6 | medium-sized | . | CASLTSDEQYF | TGTGCCAGCCTGACATCGGACGAGCAGTACTTC
TRBJ2-1 | TRBV9 | . | . | CASSSAVGAPADNEQFF | TGTGCCAGCAGCTCAGCCGTTGGGGCCCCGGCAGACAATGAGCAGTTCTTC
TRBJ1-2 | TRBV3-1/TRBV3-2 | . | . | CASSQPLQGLYGYTF | TGTGCCAGCAGCCAACCCCTCCAGGGCCTCTATGGCTACACCTTC
TRBJ2-5 | TRBV5-6 | . | . | CASSLVEIKETQYF | TGTGCCAGCAGCTTGGTGGAGATCAAAGAGACCCAGTACTTC
TRBJ2-7 | TRBV6-2/TRBV6-3 | . | TRBD2 | CASSFTGLAEYEQYF | TGTGCCAGCAGTTTCACGGGACTAGCGGAGTACGAGCAGTACTTC
TRBJ2-3 | TRBV2 | . | TRBD2 | CASSVYAIAKRGASDTQYF | TGTGCCAGCAGTGTCTACGCCATCGCAAAGCGGGGGGCATCAGATACGCAGTATTTT
TRBJ1-1 | TRBV11-1 | . | . | CASSRLVGPEAFF | TGTGCCAGCAGCCGCCTGGTGGGTCCCGAAGCTTTCTTT
TRBJ2-3 | TRBV27 | . | . | CASGGRRTDTQYF | TGTGCCAGCGGAGGGAGGCGGACAGATACGCAGTATTTT
TRBJ2-7 | TRBV30 | . | TRBD1 | CAWRPPGQGSGEQYF | TGTGCCTGGAGGCCTCCGGGACAGGGATCTGGGGAGCAGTACTTC
TRBJ2-2 | TRBV4-1 | . | TRBD2 | CASSQDGVRGGTGELFF | TGCGCCAGCAGCCAAGATGGAGTCCGGGGGGGCACCGGGGAGCTGTTTTTT
TRBJ2-1 | TRBV30 | . | . | CAWRRGTPYNEQFF | TGTGCCTGGAGACGGGGGACCCCCTACAATGAGCAGTTCTTC
TRBJ2-3 | TRBV30 | . | TRBD2 | CAWSVLAGGPGTDTQYF | TGTGCCTGGAGTGTCCTAGCGGGGGGGCCTGGCACAGATACGCAGTATTTT
TRBJ2-3 | TRBV4-1 | few | . | CASSFRRGQSGTDTQYF | TGCGCCAGCAGCTTCAGGCGGGGGCAGTCCGGGACAGATACGCAGTATTTT
TRBJ2-7 | TRBV5-5 | . | TRBD2 | CASSLVVAGVVHEQYF | TGTGCCAGCAGCTTGGTCGTAGCGGGAGTGGTCCACGAGCAGTACTTC
TRBJ2-1 | TRBV30 | . | TRBD2 | CAWCDPLAGGPGEQFF | TGTGCCTGGTGCGACCCCCTAGCGGGAGGGCCGGGTGAGCAGTTCTTC
TRBJ1-1 | TRBV7-9 | . | TRBD1 | CASSSLGTANTEAFF | TGTGCCAGCAGCTCTCTCGGGACAGCGAACACTGAAGCTTTCTTT
TRBJ1-2 | TRBV30 | . | . | CAWSVHGVLYGYTF | TGTGCCTGGAGTGTACATGGGGTTCTCTATGGCTACACCTTC
TRBJ1-1 | TRBV4-1 | once | TRBD1 | CASSQDLEGARVGEAFF | TGCGCCAGCAGCCAAGATCTTGAGGGGGCGCGGGTTGGGGAAGCTTTCTTT
TRBJ2-5 | TRBV20-1 | once | . | CSASDMGETQYF | TGCAGTGCCAGTGACATGGGCGAGACCCAGTACTTC
TRBJ2-2 | TRBV10-3 | . | . | CAISDVWRSRNTGELFF | TGTGCCATCAGTGACGTGTGGCGGAGCCGGAACACCGGGGAGCTGTTTTTT
TRBJ2-7 | TRBV29-1 | once | . | CSVRTANSYEQYF | TGCAGCGTCAGAACAGCGAATTCCTACGAGCAGTACTTC
TRBJ1-2 | TRBV5-4 | . | TRBD1 | CASSLVGDRGSGYTF | TGTGCCAGCAGCTTGGTCGGGGACAGGGGATCCGGCTACACCTTC
TRBJ2-5 | TRBV19 | . | . | CASSISPSGAGQETQYF | TGTGCCAGTAGTATATCTCCCTCTGGGGCAGGACAAGAGACCCAGTACTTC
TRBJ1-3 | TRBV5-1 | . | . | CASSLVAGAGNTIYF | TGCGCCAGCAGCTTGGTGGCAGGGGCTGGAAACACCATATATTTT
TRBJ2-7 | TRBV6-2/TRBV6-3 | . | . | CASSSLQIFYEQYF | TGTGCCAGCAGTTCATTGCAAATCTTCTACGAGCAGTACTTC
TRBJ1-2 | TRBV7-9 | . | TRBD1 | CASSRDPGTGGGGYTF | TGTGCCAGCAGCCGAGATCCCGGGACAGGGGGTGGAGGCTACACCTTC
TRBJ1-1 | TRBV6-5 | . | . | CASRTKGRKNTEAFF | TGTGCCAGCAGGACTAAGGGGAGAAAGAACACTGAAGCTTTCTTT
TRBJ1-5 | TRBV20-1 | . | . | CSASDEAIGQPQHF | TGCAGTGCTAGTGATGAGGCGATCGGACAGCCCCAGCATTTT